This T cell receptor beta chain emerged from a study of human CD8 memory T cell subsets. Germline values: CDR1 SGHTA, CDR2 FQGNSA. The CDR3 totals 15 residues. Preparation of the TCR beta libraries relied on UMI-labeled 5' RACE. TCRdb reprocessed the 5' RACE reads; each CDR3 protein has one entry and no DNA is given. Here the sample table reports about 9,200 distinct CDR3 sequences. TPEX denoted exhausted-like, CCR7+ PD-1+ TIGIT+ early memory CD8+ T cells. Total RNA was taken from fewer than 180,000 sorted CD8+ T cells, in duplicate, per subset. This TCR was recovered from a human donor in good health. Sequencing was performed on CD8+ T cells from PBMCs. This chain connects TRBV7-2 to TRBJ2-3; TCRdb selects TRBD2, and the lack of DNA leaves this call unchecked. The CDR3 sequence: CASSLILQSTDTQYF.